This T cell receptor (beta chain) derives from a study of technical replicates of blood from several donors. This table comes from immunoSEQ multiplex PCR, and its TCRdb copy is limited to in-frame clones, with some not included. The profile shows 75,000 to 90,000 clones, 93% of them singletons. V shed 0 bases and J 5 bases; nucleotides not matched to a gene: 0. The CDR3 runs 14 residues. Germline CDR1 and CDR2: MNHEY and SVGAGI. This chain connects TRBV6-5 to TRBJ1-4; 7 nucleotides match TRBD1. The specimen sequenced was T cells isolated from PBMCs. The clonotype was recovered from a human donor in good health. The CDR3 protein is CASSYSTGNEKLFF. The CDR3 DNA reads as TGTGCCAGCAGTTACTCGACAGGGAATGAAAAACTGTTTTTT.